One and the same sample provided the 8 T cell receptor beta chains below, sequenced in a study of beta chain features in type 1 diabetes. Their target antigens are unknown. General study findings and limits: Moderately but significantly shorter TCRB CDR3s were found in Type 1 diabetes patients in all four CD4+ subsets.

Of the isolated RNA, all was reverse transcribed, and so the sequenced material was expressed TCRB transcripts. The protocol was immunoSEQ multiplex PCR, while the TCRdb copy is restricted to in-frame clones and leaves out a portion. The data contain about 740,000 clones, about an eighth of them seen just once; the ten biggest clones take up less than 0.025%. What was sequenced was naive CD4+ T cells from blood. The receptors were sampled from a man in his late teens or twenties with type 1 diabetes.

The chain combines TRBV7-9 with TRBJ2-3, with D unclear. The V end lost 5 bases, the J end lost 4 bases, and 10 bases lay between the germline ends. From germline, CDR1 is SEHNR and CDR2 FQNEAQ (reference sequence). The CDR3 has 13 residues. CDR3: CASSRDGPDTQYF. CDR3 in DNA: TGTGCCAGCAGCCGCGACGGACCAGATACGCAGTATTTT.

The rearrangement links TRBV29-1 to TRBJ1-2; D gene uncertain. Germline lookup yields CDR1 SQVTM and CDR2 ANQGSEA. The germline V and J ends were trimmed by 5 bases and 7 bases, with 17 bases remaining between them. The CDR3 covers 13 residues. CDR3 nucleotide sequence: TGCAGCGTTAAGGACTTTAATAGTGGTGGCTACACCTTC. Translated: CSVKDFNSGGYTF.

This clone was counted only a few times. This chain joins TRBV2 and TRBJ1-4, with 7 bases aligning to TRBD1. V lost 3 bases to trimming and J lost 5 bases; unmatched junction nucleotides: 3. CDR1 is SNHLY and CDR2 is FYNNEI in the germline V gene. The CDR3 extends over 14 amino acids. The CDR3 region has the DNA TGTGCCAGCAGTGAGACAGGGCTCAATGAAAAACTGTTTTTT. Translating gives CASSETGLNEKLFF.

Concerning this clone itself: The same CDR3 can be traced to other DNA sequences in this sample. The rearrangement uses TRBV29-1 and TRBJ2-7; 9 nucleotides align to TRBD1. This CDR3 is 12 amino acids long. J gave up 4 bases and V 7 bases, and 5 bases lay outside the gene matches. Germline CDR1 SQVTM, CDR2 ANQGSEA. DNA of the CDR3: TGCAGCGGCCGGGACAGGGCGTACGAGCAGTACTTC. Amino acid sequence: CSGRDRAYEQYF.

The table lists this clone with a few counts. For the CDR3, the DNA is TGCAGCGTTGACGATGGGGTGCCAACCGGCTCTAACTATGGCTACACCTTC. As protein: CSVDDGVPTGSNYGYTF. This sequence joins TRBV29-1 and TRBJ1-2; D remains ambiguous. Germline values: CDR1 SQVTM, CDR2 ANQGSEA. Trimming took off 3 bases at V and 0 bases at J, with 20 bases between the two ends. The CDR3 extends over 17 amino acids.

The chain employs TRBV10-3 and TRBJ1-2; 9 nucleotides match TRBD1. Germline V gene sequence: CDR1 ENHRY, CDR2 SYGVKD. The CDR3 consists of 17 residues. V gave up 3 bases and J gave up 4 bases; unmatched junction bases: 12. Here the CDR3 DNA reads TGTGCCATCAGTGAAGGACAGGGGTTGGATAAGGGCTATGGCTACACCTTC. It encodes CAISEGQGLDKGYGYTF.

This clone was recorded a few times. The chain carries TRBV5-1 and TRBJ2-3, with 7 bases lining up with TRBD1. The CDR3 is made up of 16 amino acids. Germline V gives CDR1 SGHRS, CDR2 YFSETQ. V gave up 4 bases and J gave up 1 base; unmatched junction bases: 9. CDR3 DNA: TGCGCCAGCAGCCCTGGGGACAGCGCCCGCACAGATACGCAGTATTTT. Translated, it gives CASSPGDSARTDTQYF.

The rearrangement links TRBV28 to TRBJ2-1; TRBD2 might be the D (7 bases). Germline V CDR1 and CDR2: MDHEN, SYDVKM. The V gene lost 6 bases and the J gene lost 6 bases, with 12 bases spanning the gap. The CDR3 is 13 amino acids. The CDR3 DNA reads TGTGCCAGCAGGTGGGGGGGGCTCAATGAGCAGTTCTTC. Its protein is CASRWGGLNEQFF.